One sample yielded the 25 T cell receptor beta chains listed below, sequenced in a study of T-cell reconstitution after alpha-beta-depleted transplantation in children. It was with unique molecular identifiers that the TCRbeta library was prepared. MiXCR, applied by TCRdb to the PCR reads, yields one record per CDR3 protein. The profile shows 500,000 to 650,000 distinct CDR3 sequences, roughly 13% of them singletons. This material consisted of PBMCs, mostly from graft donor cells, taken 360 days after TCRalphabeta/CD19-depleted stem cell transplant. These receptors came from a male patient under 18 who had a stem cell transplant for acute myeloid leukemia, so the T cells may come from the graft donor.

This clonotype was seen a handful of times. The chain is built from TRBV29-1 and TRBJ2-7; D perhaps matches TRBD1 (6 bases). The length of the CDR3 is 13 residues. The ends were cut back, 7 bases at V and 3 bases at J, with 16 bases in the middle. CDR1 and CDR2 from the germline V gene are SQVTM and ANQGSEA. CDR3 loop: CSGSRGTNYEQYF. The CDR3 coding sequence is TGCAGCGGATCAAGGGGGACGAACTACGAGCAGTACTTC.

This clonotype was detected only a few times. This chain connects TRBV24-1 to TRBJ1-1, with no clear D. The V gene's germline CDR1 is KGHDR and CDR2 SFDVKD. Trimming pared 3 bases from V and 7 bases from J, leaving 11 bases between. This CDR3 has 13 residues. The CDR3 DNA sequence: TGTGCCACCAGTGATCCTGGGTCGGTTGAAGCTTTCTTT. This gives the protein CATSDPGSVEAFF.

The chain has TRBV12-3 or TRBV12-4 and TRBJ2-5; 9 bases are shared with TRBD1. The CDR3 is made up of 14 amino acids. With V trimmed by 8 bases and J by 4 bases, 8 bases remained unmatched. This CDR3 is CASRPGTGRETQYF. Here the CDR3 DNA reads TGTGCCAGCCGTCCCGGGACAGGGAGAGAGACCCAGTACTTC.

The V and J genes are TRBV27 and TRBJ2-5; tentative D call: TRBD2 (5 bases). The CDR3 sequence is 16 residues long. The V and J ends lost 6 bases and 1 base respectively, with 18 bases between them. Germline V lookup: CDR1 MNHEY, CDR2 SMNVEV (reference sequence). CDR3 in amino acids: CASSRYGSGVQETQYF. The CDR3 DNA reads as TGTGCCAGCAGCCGATACGGGTCCGGGGTCCAAGAGACCCAGTACTTC.

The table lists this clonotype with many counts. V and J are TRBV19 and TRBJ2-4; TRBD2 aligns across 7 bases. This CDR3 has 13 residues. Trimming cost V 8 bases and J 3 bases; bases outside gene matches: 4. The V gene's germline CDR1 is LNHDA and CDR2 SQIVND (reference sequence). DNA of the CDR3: TGTGCCAGTCAAGGGAGGGACAAAAACATTCAGTACTTC. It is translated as CASQGRDKNIQYF.

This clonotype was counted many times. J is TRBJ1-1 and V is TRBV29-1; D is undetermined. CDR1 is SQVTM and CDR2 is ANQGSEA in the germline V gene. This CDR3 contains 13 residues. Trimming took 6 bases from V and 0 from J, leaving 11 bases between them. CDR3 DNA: TGCAGCGTGGGCCCCGGGGTGAACACTGAAGCTTTCTTT. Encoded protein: CSVGPGVNTEAFF.

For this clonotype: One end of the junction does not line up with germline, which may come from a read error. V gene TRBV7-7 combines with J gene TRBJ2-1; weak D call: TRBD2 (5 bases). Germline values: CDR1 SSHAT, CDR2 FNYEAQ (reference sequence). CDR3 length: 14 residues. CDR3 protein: CASSPRGGGNEQFF. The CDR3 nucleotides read TGTGCTAGCAGCCCCCGAGGAGGAGGCAATGAGCAGTTCTTC.

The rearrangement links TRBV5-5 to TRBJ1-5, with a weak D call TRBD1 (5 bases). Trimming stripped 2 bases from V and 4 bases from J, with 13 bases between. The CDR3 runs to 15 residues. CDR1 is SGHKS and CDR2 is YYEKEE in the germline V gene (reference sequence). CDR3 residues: CASSLGVPGNQPQHF. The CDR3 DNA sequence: TGTGCCAGCAGCTTAGGGGTCCCCGGGAATCAGCCCCAGCATTTT.

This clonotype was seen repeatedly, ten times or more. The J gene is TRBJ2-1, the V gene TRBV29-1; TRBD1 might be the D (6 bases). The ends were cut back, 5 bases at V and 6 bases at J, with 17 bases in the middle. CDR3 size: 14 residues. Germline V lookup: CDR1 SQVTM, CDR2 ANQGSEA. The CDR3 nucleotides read TGCAGCGTTAAAAACAGGGTTTCTGGCAATGAGCAGTTCTTC. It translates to CSVKNRVSGNEQFF.

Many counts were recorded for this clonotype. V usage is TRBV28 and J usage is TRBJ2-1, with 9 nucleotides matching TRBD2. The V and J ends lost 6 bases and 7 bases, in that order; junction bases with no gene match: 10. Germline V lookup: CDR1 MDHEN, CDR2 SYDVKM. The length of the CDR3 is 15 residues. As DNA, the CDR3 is TGTGCCAGCAGGGGCTTTTTTAGCGGGAGAAATGAGCAGTTCTTC. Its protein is CASRGFFSGRNEQFF.

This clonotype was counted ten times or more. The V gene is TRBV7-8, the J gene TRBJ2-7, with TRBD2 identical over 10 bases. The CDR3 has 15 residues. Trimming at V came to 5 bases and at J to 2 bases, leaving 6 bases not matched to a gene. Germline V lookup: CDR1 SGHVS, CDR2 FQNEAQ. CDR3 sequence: CASSPGLAETYEQYF. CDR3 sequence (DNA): TGTGCCAGCAGCCCAGGACTAGCGGAAACCTACGAGCAGTACTTC.

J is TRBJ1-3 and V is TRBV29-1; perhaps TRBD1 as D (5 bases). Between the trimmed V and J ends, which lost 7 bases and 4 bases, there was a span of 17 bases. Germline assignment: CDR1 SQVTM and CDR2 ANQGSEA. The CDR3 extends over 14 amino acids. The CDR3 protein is CSAILGDVGNTIYF. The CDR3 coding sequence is TGCAGCGCCATTCTGGGGGATGTAGGAAACACCATATATTTT.

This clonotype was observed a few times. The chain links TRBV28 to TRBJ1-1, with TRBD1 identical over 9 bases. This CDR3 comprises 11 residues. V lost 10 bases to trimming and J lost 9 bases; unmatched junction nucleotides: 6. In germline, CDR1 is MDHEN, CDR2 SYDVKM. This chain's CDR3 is CANLGTGKAFF. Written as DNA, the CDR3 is TGTGCCAACCTTGGGACAGGGAAAGCTTTCTTT.

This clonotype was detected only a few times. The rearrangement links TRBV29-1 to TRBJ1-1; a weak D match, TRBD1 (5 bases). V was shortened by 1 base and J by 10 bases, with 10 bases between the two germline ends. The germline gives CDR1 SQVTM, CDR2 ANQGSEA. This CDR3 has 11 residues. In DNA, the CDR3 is TGCAGCGTTGAAGGTGTGGGGACAGCTTTCTTT. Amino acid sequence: CSVEGVGTAFF. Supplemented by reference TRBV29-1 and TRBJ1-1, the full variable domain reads SAVISQKPSRDICQRGTSLTIQCQVDSQVTMMFWYRQQPGQSLTLIATANQGSEATYESGFVIDKFPISRPNLTFSTLTVSNMSPEDSSIYLCSVEGVGTAFFGQGTRLTVV.

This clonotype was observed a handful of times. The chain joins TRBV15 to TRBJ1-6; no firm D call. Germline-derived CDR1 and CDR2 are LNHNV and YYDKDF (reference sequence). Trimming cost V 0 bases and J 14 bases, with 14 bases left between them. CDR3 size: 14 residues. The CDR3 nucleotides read TGTGCCACCAGCAGAGATCCAGCACTCGGGGCCCTCCACTTT. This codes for CATSRDPALGALHF.

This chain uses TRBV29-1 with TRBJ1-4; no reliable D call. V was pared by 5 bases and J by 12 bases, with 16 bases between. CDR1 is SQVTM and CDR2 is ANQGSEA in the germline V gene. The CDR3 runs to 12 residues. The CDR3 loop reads CSVRSRGQELFF. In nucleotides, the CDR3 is TGCAGCGTTAGAAGCCGGGGTCAGGAACTGTTTTTT. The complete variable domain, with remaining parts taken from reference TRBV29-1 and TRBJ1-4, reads SAVISQKPSRDICQRGTSLTIQCQVDSQVTMMFWYRQQPGQSLTLIATANQGSEATYESGFVIDKFPISRPNLTFSTLTVSNMSPEDSSIYLCSVRSRGQELFFGSGTQLSVL.

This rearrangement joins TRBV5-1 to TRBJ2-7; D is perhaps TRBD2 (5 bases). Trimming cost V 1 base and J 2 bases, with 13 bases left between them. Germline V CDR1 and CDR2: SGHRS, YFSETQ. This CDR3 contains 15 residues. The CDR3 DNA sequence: TGCGCCAGCAGCTTGTATCGACTAATTACCTACGAGCAGTACTTC. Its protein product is CASSLYRLITYEQYF.

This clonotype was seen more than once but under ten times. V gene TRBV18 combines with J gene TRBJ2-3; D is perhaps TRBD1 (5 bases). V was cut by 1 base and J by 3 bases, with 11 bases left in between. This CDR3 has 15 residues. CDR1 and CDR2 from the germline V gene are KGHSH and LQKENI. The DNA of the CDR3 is TGTGCCAGCTCACCACAGCAGGGCTCGACAGATACGCAGTATTTT. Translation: CASSPQQGSTDTQYF.

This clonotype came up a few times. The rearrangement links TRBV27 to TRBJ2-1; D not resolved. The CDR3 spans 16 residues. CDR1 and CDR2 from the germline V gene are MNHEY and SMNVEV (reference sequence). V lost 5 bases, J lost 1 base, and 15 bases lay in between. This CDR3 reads CASSLPGRWSYNEQFF. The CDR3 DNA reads TGTGCCAGCAGTCTCCCCGGACGGTGGTCCTACAATGAGCAGTTCTTC.

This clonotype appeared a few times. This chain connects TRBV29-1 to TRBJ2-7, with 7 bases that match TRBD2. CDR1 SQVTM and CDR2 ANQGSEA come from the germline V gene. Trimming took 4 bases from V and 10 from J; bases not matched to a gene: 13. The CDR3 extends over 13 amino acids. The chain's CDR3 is CSVVAFGRETQYF. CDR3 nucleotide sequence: TGCAGCGTTGTCGCCTTTGGGCGGGAGACTCAGTACTTC.

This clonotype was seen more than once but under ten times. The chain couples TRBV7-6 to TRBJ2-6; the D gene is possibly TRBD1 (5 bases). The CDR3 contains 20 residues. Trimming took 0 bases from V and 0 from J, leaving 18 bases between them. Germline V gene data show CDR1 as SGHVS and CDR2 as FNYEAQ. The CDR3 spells CASSLAPWGLRFSGANVLTF. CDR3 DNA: TGTGCCAGCAGCTTAGCCCCTTGGGGCCTCAGGTTCTCTGGGGCCAACGTCCTGACTTTC. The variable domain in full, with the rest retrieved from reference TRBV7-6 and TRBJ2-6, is GAGVSQSPRYKVTKRGQDVALRCDPISGHVSLYWYRQALGQGPEFLTYFNYEAQQDKSGLPNDRFSAERPEGSISTLTIQRTEQRDSAMYRCASSLAPWGLRFSGANVLTFGAGSRLTVL.

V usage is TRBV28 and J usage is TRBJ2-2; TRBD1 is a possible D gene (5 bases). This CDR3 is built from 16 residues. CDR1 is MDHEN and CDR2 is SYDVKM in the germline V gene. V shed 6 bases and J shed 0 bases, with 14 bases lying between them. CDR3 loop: CASSWTHFPNTGELFF. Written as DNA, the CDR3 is TGTGCCAGCAGCTGGACACATTTTCCGAACACCGGGGAGCTGTTTTTT.

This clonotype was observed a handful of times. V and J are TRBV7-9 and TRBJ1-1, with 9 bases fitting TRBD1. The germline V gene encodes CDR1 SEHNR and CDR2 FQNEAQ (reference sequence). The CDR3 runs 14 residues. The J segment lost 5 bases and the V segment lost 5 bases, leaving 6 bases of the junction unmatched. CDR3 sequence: CASSDQDRGTEAFF. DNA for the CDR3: TGTGCCAGCAGCGACCAGGACAGGGGAACTGAAGCTTTCTTT.

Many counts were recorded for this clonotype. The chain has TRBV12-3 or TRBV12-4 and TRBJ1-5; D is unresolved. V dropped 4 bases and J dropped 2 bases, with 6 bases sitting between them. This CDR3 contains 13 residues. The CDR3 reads CASSWSGNQPQHF. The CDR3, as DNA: TGTGCCAGCAGTTGGTCAGGCAATCAGCCCCAGCATTTT.

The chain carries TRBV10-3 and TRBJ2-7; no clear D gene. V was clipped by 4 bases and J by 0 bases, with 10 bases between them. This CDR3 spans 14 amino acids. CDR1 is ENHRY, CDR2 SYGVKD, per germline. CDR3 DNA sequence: TGTGCCATCAGTGTAGCACTCAACTCCTACGAGCAGTACTTC. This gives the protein CAISVALNSYEQYF.